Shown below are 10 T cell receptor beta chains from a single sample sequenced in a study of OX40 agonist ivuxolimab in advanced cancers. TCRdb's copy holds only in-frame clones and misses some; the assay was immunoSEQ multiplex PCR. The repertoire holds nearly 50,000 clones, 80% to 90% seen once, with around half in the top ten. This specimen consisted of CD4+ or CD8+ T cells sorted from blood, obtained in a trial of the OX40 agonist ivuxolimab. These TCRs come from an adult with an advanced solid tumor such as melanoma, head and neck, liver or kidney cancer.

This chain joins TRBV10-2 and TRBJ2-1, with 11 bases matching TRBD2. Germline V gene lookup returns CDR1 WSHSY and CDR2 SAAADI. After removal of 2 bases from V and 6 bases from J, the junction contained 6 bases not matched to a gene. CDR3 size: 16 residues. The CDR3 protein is CASSEPTSGVSNEQFF. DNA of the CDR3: TGCGCCAGCAGTGAGCCGACTAGCGGGGTAAGCAATGAGCAGTTCTTC.

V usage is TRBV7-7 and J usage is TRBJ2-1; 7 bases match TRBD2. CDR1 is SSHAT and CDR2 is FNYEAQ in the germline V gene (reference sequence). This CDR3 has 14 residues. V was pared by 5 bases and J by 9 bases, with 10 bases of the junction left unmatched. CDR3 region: CASSPSTSFREQFF. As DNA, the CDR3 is TGTGCCAGCAGCCCGTCGACTAGCTTCCGTGAGCAGTTCTTC.

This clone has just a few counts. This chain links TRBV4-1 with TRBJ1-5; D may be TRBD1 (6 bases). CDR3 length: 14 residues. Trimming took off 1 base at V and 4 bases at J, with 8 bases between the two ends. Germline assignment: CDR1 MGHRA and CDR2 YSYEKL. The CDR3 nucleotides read TGCGCCAGCAGCCAAGTCAGGGGTAATCAGCCCCAGCATTTT. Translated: CASSQVRGNQPQHF.

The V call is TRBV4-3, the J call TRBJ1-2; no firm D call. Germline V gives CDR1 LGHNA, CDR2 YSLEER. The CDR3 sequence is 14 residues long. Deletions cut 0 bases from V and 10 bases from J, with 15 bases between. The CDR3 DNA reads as TGCGCCAGCAGCCAAGATTTGCCCCTCGGCGACTACACCTTC. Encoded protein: CASSQDLPLGDYTF.

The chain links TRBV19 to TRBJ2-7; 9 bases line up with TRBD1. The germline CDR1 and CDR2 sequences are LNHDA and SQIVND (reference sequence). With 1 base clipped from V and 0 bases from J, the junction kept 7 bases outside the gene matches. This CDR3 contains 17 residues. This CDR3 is CASSIGSGQGHSYEQYF. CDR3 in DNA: TGTGCCAGTAGTATAGGTTCGGGACAGGGTCACTCCTACGAGCAGTACTTC.

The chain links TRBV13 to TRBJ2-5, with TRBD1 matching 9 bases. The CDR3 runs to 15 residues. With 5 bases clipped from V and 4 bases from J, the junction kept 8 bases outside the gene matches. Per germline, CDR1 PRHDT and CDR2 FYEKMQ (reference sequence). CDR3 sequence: CASSPLGTGRETQYF. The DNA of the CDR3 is TGTGCCAGCAGCCCGTTAGGGACAGGGAGAGAGACCCAGTACTTC.

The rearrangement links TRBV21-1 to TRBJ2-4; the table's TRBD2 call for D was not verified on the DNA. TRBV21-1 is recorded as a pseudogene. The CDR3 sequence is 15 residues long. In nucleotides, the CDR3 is TGTGCCAGCAGCCCCCGGGGGACGAAGGGGAACATTCAGTACTTC. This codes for CASSPRGTKGNIQYF.

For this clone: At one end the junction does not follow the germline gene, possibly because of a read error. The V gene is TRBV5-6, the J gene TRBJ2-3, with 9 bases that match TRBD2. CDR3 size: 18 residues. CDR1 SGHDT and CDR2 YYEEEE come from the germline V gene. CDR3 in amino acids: CASRLGWVAGALTDTQYF. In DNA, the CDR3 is TGTGCCAGCAGGTTGGGTTGGGTAGCGGGGGCCTTGACAGATACGCAGTATTTT.

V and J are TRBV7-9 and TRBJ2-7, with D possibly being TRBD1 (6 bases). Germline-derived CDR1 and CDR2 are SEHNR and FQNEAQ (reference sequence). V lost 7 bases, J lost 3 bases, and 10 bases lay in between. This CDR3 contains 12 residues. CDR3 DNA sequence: TGTGCCAGCACTTCGGACAGCTACGAGCAGTACTTC. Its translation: CASTSDSYEQYF.

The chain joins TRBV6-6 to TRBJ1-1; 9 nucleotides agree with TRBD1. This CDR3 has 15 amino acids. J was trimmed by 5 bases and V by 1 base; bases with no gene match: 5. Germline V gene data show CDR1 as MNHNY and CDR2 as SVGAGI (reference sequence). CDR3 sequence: CASSYWTGEGTEAFF. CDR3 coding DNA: TGTGCCAGCAGTTACTGGACAGGGGAAGGGACTGAAGCTTTCTTT.